A selection of T cell receptor beta chains follows, all from one sample in a study of control samples from healthy donors and cancer patients. Sequenced by immunoSEQ multiplex PCR; TCRdb stores in-frame clones only, minus some. Among roughly 80,000 clones, roughly 92% were seen once, and the ten largest hold 5.5% to 6.5%. The specimen was blood. Receptor source: a woman in her sixties in good health. CDR3s include the opening cysteine and the closing phenylalanine or tryptophan. The order of the fields is clone size, J gene, V gene, D gene, CDR3 DNA, CDR3 protein. D genes are given only for firm matches. The size of a clone is reported for some rows only, either as once, few or many, or as a class for expanded clones.

abundance: .; j_gene: TRBJ1-2; v_gene: TRBV6-6; d_gene: .; CDR3nt: TGTGCCAGCTTTGGCAATGCCTACTATGGCTACACCTTC; CDR3aa: CASFGNAYYGYTF
abundance: .; j_gene: TRBJ2-7; v_gene: TRBV27; d_gene: .; CDR3nt: TGTGCCAGCAGTAGGAGTCGACGGGGCTACTCCTACGAGCAGTACTTC; CDR3aa: CASSRSRRGYSYEQYF
abundance: .; j_gene: TRBJ1-6; v_gene: TRBV2; d_gene: TRBD1; CDR3nt: TGTGCCAGCAGTGAACTGGGACAGGTTAGATCACCCCTCCACTTT; CDR3aa: CASSELGQVRSPLHF
abundance: .; j_gene: TRBJ2-3; v_gene: TRBV19; d_gene: .; CDR3nt: TGTGCCAGTAGTTCCTACAGGGCTCCCACAGATACGCAGTATTTT; CDR3aa: CASSSYRAPTDTQYF
abundance: .; j_gene: TRBJ2-4; v_gene: TRBV5-1; d_gene: TRBD1; CDR3nt: TGCGCCAGCAGCCTTGCTCGGACAGGTGCCAAAAACATTCAGTACTTC; CDR3aa: CASSLARTGAKNIQYF
abundance: .; j_gene: TRBJ1-3; v_gene: TRBV12-2; d_gene: .; CDR3nt: TGTGCAAGTCGCTATTGCCCCCTCGACGGAGTCTCTGGAAACACCATATATTTT; CDR3aa: CASRYCPLDGVSGNTIYF
abundance: .; j_gene: TRBJ2-5; v_gene: TRBV6-6; d_gene: TRBD1; CDR3nt: TGTGCCAGCACCCCCTTAACAGGGGGCGATCTAAAGACCCAGTACTTC; CDR3aa: CASTPLTGGDLKTQYF
abundance: .; j_gene: TRBJ1-5; v_gene: TRBV28; d_gene: .; CDR3nt: TGTGCCAGCAGTTTAGGGCTAGGTAGCAATCAGCCCCAGCATTTT; CDR3aa: CASSLGLGSNQPQHF
abundance: .; j_gene: TRBJ2-7; v_gene: TRBV5-1; d_gene: TRBD2; CDR3nt: TGCGCCAGCAGCTGGACTAGCGGGAAGGGGTACGAGCAGTACTTC; CDR3aa: CASSWTSGKGYEQYF
abundance: .; j_gene: TRBJ2-1; v_gene: TRBV14; d_gene: .; CDR3nt: TGTGCCAGCAGCCAAGGGGCAGGACGGAGCTACAATGAGCAGTTCTTC; CDR3aa: CASSQGAGRSYNEQFF
abundance: .; j_gene: TRBJ1-3; v_gene: TRBV12-3/TRBV12-4; d_gene: .; CDR3nt: TGTGCCAGCAGCCTACAGGGAAACACCATATATTTT; CDR3aa: CASSLQGNTIYF
abundance: .; j_gene: TRBJ1-1; v_gene: TRBV29-1; d_gene: TRBD1; CDR3nt: TGCAGCGTCAGATGGGACAGCCGCGCTTTCTTT; CDR3aa: CSVRWDSRAFF
abundance: few; j_gene: TRBJ2-7; v_gene: TRBV6-2/TRBV6-3; d_gene: .; CDR3nt: TGTGCCAGCAGCCGGGGTCCAGGGGTGAGCGAGCAGTACTTC; CDR3aa: CASSRGPGVSEQYF
abundance: .; j_gene: TRBJ2-7; v_gene: TRBV18; d_gene: .; CDR3nt: TGTGCCAGCTCACCAAGGGTGGAGCAGTACTTC; CDR3aa: CASSPRVEQYF
abundance: once; j_gene: TRBJ1-6; v_gene: TRBV27; d_gene: TRBD1; CDR3nt: TGTGCCAGCAGAGACGAGACAGGGGTCTCCTATAATTCACCCCTCCACTTT; CDR3aa: CASRDETGVSYNSPLHF
abundance: .; j_gene: TRBJ2-6; v_gene: TRBV7-9; d_gene: .; CDR3nt: TGTGCCAGCAGCCGAGGGGAGACTGGGGCCAACGTCCTGACTTTC; CDR3aa: CASSRGETGANVLTF
abundance: .; j_gene: TRBJ1-5; v_gene: TRBV7-8; d_gene: TRBD1; CDR3nt: TGTGCCAGCAGCAACCGACAGGGATCGAGCAATCAGCCCCAGCATTTT; CDR3aa: CASSNRQGSSNQPQHF
abundance: .; j_gene: TRBJ2-2; v_gene: TRBV5-6; d_gene: .; CDR3nt: TGTGCCAGCAGTTTACGGTCGGGTACCGGGGAGCTGTTTTTT; CDR3aa: CASSLRSGTGELFF
abundance: .; j_gene: TRBJ2-2; v_gene: TRBV5-4; d_gene: .; CDR3nt: TGTGCCAGCAGGTCCACCCGCACCGGGGAGCTGTTTTTT; CDR3aa: CASRSTRTGELFF
abundance: .; j_gene: TRBJ2-1; v_gene: TRBV4-3; d_gene: .; CDR3nt: TGCGCCAGCAGCCAAGAGATTCGGGCGGGATACCCCAGTGAGCAGTTCTTC; CDR3aa: CASSQEIRAGYPSEQFF
abundance: .; j_gene: TRBJ2-2; v_gene: TRBV7-9; d_gene: TRBD2; CDR3nt: TGTGCCAGCATAAGGACTAGCGGGGCCGCGAACACCGGGGAGCTGTTTTTT; CDR3aa: CASIRTSGAANTGELFF
abundance: .; j_gene: TRBJ1-1; v_gene: TRBV5-1; d_gene: .; CDR3nt: TGCGCCAGCAGCCTGGGGCTAAGTAGGATGAACACTGAAGCTTTCTTT; CDR3aa: CASSLGLSRMNTEAFF
abundance: .; j_gene: TRBJ2-5; v_gene: TRBV6-5; d_gene: TRBD1; CDR3nt: TGTGCCAGCAGTTACAGGCCCGGGACAGGCAGGGAGACCCAGTACTTC; CDR3aa: CASSYRPGTGRETQYF
abundance: .; j_gene: TRBJ1-4; v_gene: TRBV15; d_gene: .; CDR3nt: TGTGCCACCAGCAGAGATATCGGGGGAAGTGAAAAACTGTTTTTT; CDR3aa: CATSRDIGGSEKLFF
abundance: .; j_gene: TRBJ2-1; v_gene: TRBV4-2; d_gene: TRBD2; CDR3nt: TGTGCCAGCAGCCAAGTGGCGGGGGCCTACAATGAGCAGTTCTTC; CDR3aa: CASSQVAGAYNEQFF
abundance: .; j_gene: TRBJ2-1; v_gene: TRBV2; d_gene: TRBD2; CDR3nt: TGTGCCAGCAGTTCCCCGGGGACTAGCTCCTACAATGAGCAGTTCTTC; CDR3aa: CASSSPGTSSYNEQFF
abundance: .; j_gene: TRBJ1-1; v_gene: TRBV5-5; d_gene: .; CDR3nt: TGTGCCAGCAGCTTGGGGACAGCGAACACTGAAGCTTTCTTT; CDR3aa: CASSLGTANTEAFF
abundance: .; j_gene: TRBJ1-2; v_gene: TRBV9; d_gene: .; CDR3nt: TGTGCCAGCAGCGTAGATAACGGCCGCCTCGGCTACACCTTC; CDR3aa: CASSVDNGRLGYTF
abundance: .; j_gene: TRBJ2-1; v_gene: TRBV9; d_gene: TRBD2; CDR3nt: TGTGCCAGCAGCGTAGCTAGCGGGAGAATGAATGAGCAGTTCTTC; CDR3aa: CASSVASGRMNEQFF
abundance: .; j_gene: TRBJ1-1; v_gene: TRBV7-8; d_gene: TRBD1; CDR3nt: TGTGCCAGCAGCCCGGACAGGGGTCCCACTGAAGCTTTCTTT; CDR3aa: CASSPDRGPTEAFF
abundance: .; j_gene: TRBJ1-5; v_gene: TRBV5-1; d_gene: .; CDR3nt: TGCGCCAGCAGCTTGGGGTTTGGCAGCGATCAGCCCCAGCATTTT; CDR3aa: CASSLGFGSDQPQHF
abundance: once; j_gene: TRBJ1-4; v_gene: TRBV28; d_gene: .; CDR3nt: TGTGCCAGCAGTTTCAGGGGAGGGGGTGAAAAACTGTTTTTT; CDR3aa: CASSFRGGGEKLFF
abundance: .; j_gene: TRBJ2-7; v_gene: TRBV30; d_gene: TRBD2; CDR3nt: TGTGCCTGGAGTTGGCTAGCGGGATACGAGCAGTACTTC; CDR3aa: CAWSWLAGYEQYF
abundance: once; j_gene: TRBJ1-5; v_gene: TRBV28; d_gene: .; CDR3nt: TGTGCCACCCTAGGGCAGGACCCAAGCAATCAGCCCCAGCATTTT; CDR3aa: CATLGQDPSNQPQHF
abundance: .; j_gene: TRBJ2-5; v_gene: TRBV19; d_gene: TRBD2; CDR3nt: TGTGCCAGTAGTATAGCGGCGGGACTAGCGGGCGTGGAGACCCAGTACTTC; CDR3aa: CASSIAAGLAGVETQYF
abundance: .; j_gene: TRBJ2-7; v_gene: TRBV10-3; d_gene: TRBD2; CDR3nt: TGTGCCATCAGCCGGACTAGCGACGACTACGAGCAGTACTTC; CDR3aa: CAISRTSDDYEQYF
abundance: .; j_gene: TRBJ2-3; v_gene: TRBV3-1/TRBV3-2; d_gene: TRBD1; CDR3nt: TGTGCCAGCAGCCAGGGACAGGGGCGGACGACAGATACGCAGTATTTT; CDR3aa: CASSQGQGRTTDTQYF
abundance: .; j_gene: TRBJ2-2; v_gene: TRBV7-2; d_gene: TRBD2; CDR3nt: TGTGCCAGCAGCTTAGCCGGGACTAGCGGTGGAGGCGGGGAGCTGTTTTTT; CDR3aa: CASSLAGTSGGGGELFF
abundance: .; j_gene: TRBJ2-5; v_gene: TRBV2; d_gene: TRBD1; CDR3nt: TGTGCCAGCAGGGGGGACAGGGCGGTGACCCAGTACTTC; CDR3aa: CASRGDRAVTQYF
abundance: .; j_gene: TRBJ2-2; v_gene: TRBV5-1; d_gene: .; CDR3nt: TGCGCCAGCAGCTTGGGTCCCGGGGAGCTGTTTTTT; CDR3aa: CASSLGPGELFF